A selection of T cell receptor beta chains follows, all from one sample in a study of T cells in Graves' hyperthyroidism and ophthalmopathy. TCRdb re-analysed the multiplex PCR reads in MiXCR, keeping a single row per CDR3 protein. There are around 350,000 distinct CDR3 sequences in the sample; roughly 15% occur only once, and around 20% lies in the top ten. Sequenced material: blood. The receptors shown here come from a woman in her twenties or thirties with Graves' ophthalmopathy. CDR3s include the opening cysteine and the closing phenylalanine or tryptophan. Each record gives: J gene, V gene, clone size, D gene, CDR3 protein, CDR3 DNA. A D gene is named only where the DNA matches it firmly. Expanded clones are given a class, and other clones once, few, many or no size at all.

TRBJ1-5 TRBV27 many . CASSAQGQPQHF TGTGCCAGCAGTGCTCAGGGTCAGCCCCAGCATTTT
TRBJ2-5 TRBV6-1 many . CASSYVGGAGETQYF TGTGCCAGCAGTTACGTAGGGGGGGCCGGGGAGACCCAGTACTTC
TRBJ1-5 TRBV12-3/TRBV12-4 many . CASSPPIHNLGGNQPQHF TGTGCCAGCAGTCCACCCATACACAACCTTGGAGGCAATCAGCCCCAGCATTTT
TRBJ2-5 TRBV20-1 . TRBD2 CSARGGGAEETQYF TGCAGTGCTAGAGGCGGGGGGGCCGAAGAGACCCAGTACTTC
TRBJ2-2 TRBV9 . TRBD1 CASSPTGAGELFF TGTGCCAGCAGCCCAACAGGGGCCGGGGAGCTGTTTTTT
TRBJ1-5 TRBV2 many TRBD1 CASSGEGADQPQHF TGTGCCAGCAGTGGGGAGGGGGCCGATCAGCCCCAGCATTTT
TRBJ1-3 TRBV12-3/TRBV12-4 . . CASSRQRTGNTIYF TGTGCCAGCAGCAGACAGAGAACTGGAAACACCATATATTTT
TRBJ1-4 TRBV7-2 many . CASSGMSREKLFF TGTGCCAGCAGCGGGATGTCCCGTGAAAAACTGTTTTTT
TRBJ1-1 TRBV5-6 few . CASSFGPTPNTEAFF TGTGCCAGCAGTTTCGGCCCTACACCCAACACTGAAGCTTTCTTT
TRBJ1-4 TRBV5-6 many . CASSRTGNEKLFF TGTGCCAGCAGCCGCACGGGAAATGAAAAACTGTTTTTT
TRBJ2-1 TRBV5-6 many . CASSLEVDYNEQFF TGTGCCAGCAGCTTGGAAGTGGATTACAATGAGCAGTTCTTC
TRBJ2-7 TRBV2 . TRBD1 CASSEDPKDRGRLLEQYF TGTGCCAGCAGTGAAGACCCAAAGGACAGGGGGCGCCTCCTCGAGCAGTACTTC
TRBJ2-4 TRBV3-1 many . CASSQNLYNGNIQYF TGTGCCAGCAGCCAGAACCTCTACAATGGGAACATTCAGTACTTC
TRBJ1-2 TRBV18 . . CASSPTGRYYGYTF TGTGCCAGCTCACCGACAGGCAGATACTATGGCTACACCTTC
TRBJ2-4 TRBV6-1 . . CASSERLRNLVNIQYF TGTGCCAGCAGTGAACGGCTTAGGAACTTAGTAAACATTCAGTACTTC